The text below deals with one TCR beta chain. Germline CDR1 reads SGHTA; CDR2 reads FQGNSA. The CDR3 has 17 amino acids. The V end lost 5 bases, the J end lost 0 bases, and 19 bases lay between the germline ends. Generated by immunoSEQ multiplex PCR, the TCRdb table keeps only in-frame clones and is missing some. The sample yields 700,000 or so clones, roughly 88% seen once. The source of the sample is a study of shared T cell receptors in the human thymus. A further study also used this sample, focusing on human thymus T cells.

Sequenced: thymocytes. This chain connects TRBV7-2 to TRBJ1-1; a possible D gene is TRBD1 (5 bases). The TCR sequence derives from a girl less than two years old with a congenital heart defect. DNA for the CDR3: TGTGCCAGCAGCCCCCGTCGCACAGGCCACATGAACACTGAAGCTTTCTTT. Translation gives CASSPRRTGHMNTEAFF.